Sequencing of this TCR beta chain was carried out in a study of early T cells in non-severe SARS-CoV-2 infection. Study observations and caveats: VDJdb matching skewed toward anti-spike CD8 responses, missing private and CD4 specificities.

The germline V gene encodes CDR1 LNHDA and CDR2 SQIVND (reference sequence). The junction had 6 bases not matched to a gene; V was cut back by 5 bases and J by 5 bases. CDR3 length equals 16 residues. To note about this clonotype: As yet, its antigen is unknown.

Unique molecular identifiers tagged individual cDNA molecules. From the 5' RACE reads, TCRdb called clonotypes with MiXCR, one entry per CDR3 protein. The repertoire consists of tens of thousands of distinct CDR3 sequences, with approximately 15% occurring once and the leading ten covering 5% to 7%. The specimen sequenced was whole blood. The sequence came from an adult who was a healthcare worker with PCR-confirmed SARS-CoV-2 infection or an uninfected control (not recorded which). This chain links TRBV19 with TRBJ2-1, with 13 bases matching TRBD2. The CDR3 region has the DNA TGTGCCAGTAGTGCCTCACTAGCGGGGGGGAACAATGAGCAGTTCTTC. It codes for CASSASLAGGNNEQFF.